A single T cell receptor (beta chain) is shown here with its context. Looked up from germline, CDR1 is MNHNS and CDR2 is SASEGT. Between the trimmed V and J ends, which lost 4 bases and 2 bases, there was a span of 17 bases. The CDR3 has 16 residues. This sample is drawn from a study of PD-1 blockade in classical Hodgkin lymphoma. Using immunoSEQ multiplex PCR, the repertoire was profiled, and TCRdb retains in-frame clones only, with some absent. The sample lists 20,000 to 25,000 clones; around 82% were seen once. Relapse after autologous stem cell transplantation occurred in every patient, and brentuximab vedotin exposure varied.

The chain employs TRBV6-1 and TRBJ2-5; either TRBD1 or TRBD2 may fit D (5 bases each). This specimen consisted of peripheral blood mononuclear cells (PBMCs), obtained before the second cycle of nivolumab. This clonotype was obtained from a human donor with classical Hodgkin lymphoma. The CDR3 DNA is TGTGCCAGCAGTGGTTACTTACGGGACGGACAAGAGACCCAGTACTTC. Amino acid sequence: CASSGYLRDGQETQYF.